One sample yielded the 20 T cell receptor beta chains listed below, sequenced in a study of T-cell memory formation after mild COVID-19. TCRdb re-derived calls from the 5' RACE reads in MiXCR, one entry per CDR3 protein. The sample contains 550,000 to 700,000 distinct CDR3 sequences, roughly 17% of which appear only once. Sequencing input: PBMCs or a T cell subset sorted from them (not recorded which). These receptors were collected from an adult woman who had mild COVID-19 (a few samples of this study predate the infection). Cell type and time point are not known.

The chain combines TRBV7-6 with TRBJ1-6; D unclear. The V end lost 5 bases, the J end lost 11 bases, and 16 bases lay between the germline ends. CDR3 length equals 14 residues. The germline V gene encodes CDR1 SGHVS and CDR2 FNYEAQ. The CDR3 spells CASSLWEGGTPLHF. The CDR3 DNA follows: TGTGCCAGCAGCCTATGGGAGGGTGGAACACCCCTCCACTTT.

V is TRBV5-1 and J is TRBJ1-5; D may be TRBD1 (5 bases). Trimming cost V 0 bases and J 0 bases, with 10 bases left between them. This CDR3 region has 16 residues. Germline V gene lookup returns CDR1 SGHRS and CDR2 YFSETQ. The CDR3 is CASSLGEGNSNQPQHF. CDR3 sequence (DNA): TGCGCCAGCAGCTTGGGGGAGGGGAATAGCAATCAGCCCCAGCATTTT.

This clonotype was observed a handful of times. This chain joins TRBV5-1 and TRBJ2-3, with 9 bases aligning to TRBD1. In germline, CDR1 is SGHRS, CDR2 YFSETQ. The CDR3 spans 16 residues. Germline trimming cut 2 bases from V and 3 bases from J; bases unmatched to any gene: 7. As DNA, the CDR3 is TGCGCCAGCAGCTTAAACCGGGACAGGGTAACAGATACGCAGTATTTT. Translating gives CASSLNRDRVTDTQYF.

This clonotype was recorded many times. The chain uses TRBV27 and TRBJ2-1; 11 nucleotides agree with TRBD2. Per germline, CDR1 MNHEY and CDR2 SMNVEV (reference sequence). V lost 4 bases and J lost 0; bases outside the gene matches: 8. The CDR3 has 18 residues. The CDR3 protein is CASSSLGTSGSSYNEQFF. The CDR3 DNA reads TGTGCCAGCAGTTCGCTCGGGACTAGCGGAAGCTCCTACAATGAGCAGTTCTTC.

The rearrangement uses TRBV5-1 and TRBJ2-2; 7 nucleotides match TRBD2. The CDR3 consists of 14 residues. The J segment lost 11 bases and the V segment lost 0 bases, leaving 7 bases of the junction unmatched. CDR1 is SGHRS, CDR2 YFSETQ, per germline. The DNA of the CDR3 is TGCGCCAGCAGCTTGGAGCTAGCGGCCTTAGAGCTGTTTTTT. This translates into CASSLELAALELFF.

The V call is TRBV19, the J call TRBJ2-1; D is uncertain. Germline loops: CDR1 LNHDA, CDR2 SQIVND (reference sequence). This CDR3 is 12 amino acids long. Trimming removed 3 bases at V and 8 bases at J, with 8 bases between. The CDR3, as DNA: TGTGCCAGTAGTATGAGGTTCGATGAGCAGTTCTTC. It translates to CASSMRFDEQFF.

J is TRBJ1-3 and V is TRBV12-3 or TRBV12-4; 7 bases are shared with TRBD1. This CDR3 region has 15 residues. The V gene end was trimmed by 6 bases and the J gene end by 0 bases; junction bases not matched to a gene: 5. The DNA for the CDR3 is TGTGCCAGCAGCCTGACAGGGCCCTCTGGAAACACCATATATTTT. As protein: CASSLTGPSGNTIYF.

The CDR3 nucleotides read TGTGCCAGCAGTTTCGACAGGGGGCCTCACAATGAGCAGTTCTTC. It encodes CASSFDRGPHNEQFF. The chain carries TRBV6-5 and TRBJ2-1, with TRBD1 matching over 10 bases. Germline lookup yields CDR1 MNHEY and CDR2 SVGAGI. This CDR3 has 15 amino acids. With V trimmed by 4 bases and J by 5 bases, 5 bases remained unmatched.

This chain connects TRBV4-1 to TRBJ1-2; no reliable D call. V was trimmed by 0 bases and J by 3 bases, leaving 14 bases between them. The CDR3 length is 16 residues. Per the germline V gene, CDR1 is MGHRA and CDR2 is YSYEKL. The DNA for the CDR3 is TGCGCCAGCAGCCAAGATACTTGGAGCGAGCACTATGGCTACACCTTC. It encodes CASSQDTWSEHYGYTF.

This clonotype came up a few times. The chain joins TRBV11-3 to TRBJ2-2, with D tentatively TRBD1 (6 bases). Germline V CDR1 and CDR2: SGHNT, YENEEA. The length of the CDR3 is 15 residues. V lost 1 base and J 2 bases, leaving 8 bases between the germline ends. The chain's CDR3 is CASSLARGNTGELFF. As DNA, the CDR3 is TGTGCCAGCAGCTTAGCCAGGGGAAACACCGGGGAGCTGTTTTTT.

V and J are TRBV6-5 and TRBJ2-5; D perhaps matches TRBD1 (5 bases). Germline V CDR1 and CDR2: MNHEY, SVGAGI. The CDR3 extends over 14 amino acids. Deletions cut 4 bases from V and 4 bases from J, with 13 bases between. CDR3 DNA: TGTGCCAGCAGTTTGGGGCAGGCGAGAGAGACCCAGTACTTC. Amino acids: CASSLGQARETQYF.

The CDR3, as DNA: TGTGCCAGCAGACCCGGGACTAGGGGTGAGCAGTTCTTC. This encodes CASRPGTRGEQFF. The rearrangement joins TRBV12-3 or TRBV12-4 to TRBJ2-1; 8 positions match TRBD2. J lost 9 bases, V lost 6 bases, and 7 bases had no gene match. The CDR3 is 13 residues long.

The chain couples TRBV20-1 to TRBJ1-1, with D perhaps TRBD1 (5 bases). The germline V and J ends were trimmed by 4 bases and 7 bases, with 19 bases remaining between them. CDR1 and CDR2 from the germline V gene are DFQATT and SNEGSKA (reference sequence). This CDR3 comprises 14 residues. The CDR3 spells CSANSQGKRGEAFF. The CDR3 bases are TGCAGTGCTAACTCCCAGGGCAAGAGAGGTGAAGCTTTCTTT.

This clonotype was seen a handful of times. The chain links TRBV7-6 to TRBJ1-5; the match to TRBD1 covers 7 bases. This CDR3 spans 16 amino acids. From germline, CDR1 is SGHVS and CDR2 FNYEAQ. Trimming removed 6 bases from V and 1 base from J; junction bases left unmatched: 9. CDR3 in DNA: TGTGCCAGCAGTTTGGCAGGGGGTGTGAGCAATCAGCCCCAGCATTTT. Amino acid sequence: CASSLAGGVSNQPQHF.

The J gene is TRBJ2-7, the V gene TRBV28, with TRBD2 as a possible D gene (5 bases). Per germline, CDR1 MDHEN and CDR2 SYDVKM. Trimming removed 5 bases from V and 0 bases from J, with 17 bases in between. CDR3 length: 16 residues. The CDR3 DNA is TGTGCCAGCAGTCAGAGACGGGGAACCATCTCCTACGAGCAGTACTTC. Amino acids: CASSQRRGTISYEQYF.

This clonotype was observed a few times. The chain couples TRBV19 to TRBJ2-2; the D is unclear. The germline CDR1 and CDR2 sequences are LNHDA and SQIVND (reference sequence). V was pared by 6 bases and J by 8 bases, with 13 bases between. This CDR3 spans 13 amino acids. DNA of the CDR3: TGTGCCAGTAGCCCCCTGAAGAGAGGGGAGCTGTTTTTT. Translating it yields CASSPLKRGELFF.

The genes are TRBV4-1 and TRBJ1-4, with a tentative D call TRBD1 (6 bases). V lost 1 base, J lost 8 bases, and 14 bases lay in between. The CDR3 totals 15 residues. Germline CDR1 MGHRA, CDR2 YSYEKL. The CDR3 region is CASSQAGGLGEKLFF. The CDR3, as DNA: TGCGCCAGCAGCCAAGCCGGGGGGCTAGGGGAAAAACTGTTTTTT.

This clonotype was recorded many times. As DNA, the CDR3 is TGTGCCAGCAGCTTGGTAGGGAACTCCTACAATGAGCAGTTCTTC. Amino acid sequence: CASSLVGNSYNEQFF. The chain is built from TRBV5-4 and TRBJ2-1; D gene unclear. Trimming removed 0 bases at V and 0 bases at J, with 7 bases between. This CDR3 contains 15 residues. Germline CDR1 is SGHNT and CDR2 is YYREEE (reference sequence).

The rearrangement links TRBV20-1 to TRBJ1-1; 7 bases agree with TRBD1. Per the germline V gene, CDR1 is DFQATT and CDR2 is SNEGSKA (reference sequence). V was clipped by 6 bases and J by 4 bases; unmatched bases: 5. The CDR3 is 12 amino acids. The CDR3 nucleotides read TGCAGTGCGATGCAGGGGGGCACTGAAGCTTTCTTT. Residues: CSAMQGGTEAFF.

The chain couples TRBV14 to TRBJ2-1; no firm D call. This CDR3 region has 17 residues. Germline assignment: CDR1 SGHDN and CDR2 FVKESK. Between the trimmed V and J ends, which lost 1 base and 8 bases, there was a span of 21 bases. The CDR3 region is CASSQGPVAWGGDEQFF. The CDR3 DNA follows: TGTGCCAGCAGCCAAGGTCCAGTCGCCTGGGGTGGCGATGAGCAGTTCTTC.